The 7 T cell receptor beta chains presented below share a single source sample, sequenced in a study of cytomegalovirus exposure and HLA in healthy donors (dated by TCRdb to 2016 to 2017). Libraries were built with the immunoSEQ multiplex PCR assay. For the multiplex PCR, a mixture combining 60 forward primers for TCR Vbeta segments and 13 reverse primers for TCR Jbeta segments was used. The source is immuneACCESS, and TCRdb retained only in-frame sequences with V and J called. Part of the clones is not carried over; for the studies checked, unresolved V genes explain less than half of this, and the remainder is unexplained. The table for this sample lists 50,000 to 55,000 clones; less than 70% of them were counted only once. The ten largest clonotypes hold roughly 10% of the sample. Sequencing used PBMCs. Receptors were obtained from a human donor in good health.

The chain recombines TRBV27 with TRBJ2-1; 15 bases line up with TRBD2. The CDR3 totals 15 residues. Per germline, CDR1 MNHEY and CDR2 SMNVEV (reference sequence). J lost 7 bases, V lost 5 bases, and 3 bases had no gene match. The CDR3 protein is CASSPGTSGGNEQFF. In nucleotides, the CDR3 is TGTGCCAGCAGTCCGGGGACTAGCGGGGGGAATGAGCAGTTCTTC.

V and J are TRBV5-6 and TRBJ2-3; the match to TRBD2 covers 11 bases. The CDR3 loop spans 19 amino acids. V dropped 0 bases and J dropped 0; count of bases not matched to a gene: 9. Germline V CDR1 and CDR2: SGHDT, YYEEEE. The CDR3 region has the DNA TGTGCCAGCAGCTTGGAGGCGGCGACTAGCGGGGACAGCACAGATACGCAGTATTTT. This sequence encodes CASSLEAATSGDSTDTQYF.

The chain combines TRBV6-5 with TRBJ1-2; 7 nucleotides match TRBD1. CDR1 and CDR2 (germline): MNHEY, SVGAGI. V was pared by 4 bases and J by 8 bases, with 13 bases of the junction left unmatched. The CDR3 covers 15 residues. CDR3 residues: CASSFTTGPQSGYTF. The CDR3 DNA follows: TGTGCCAGCAGTTTCACGACAGGGCCCCAGAGCGGCTACACCTTC.

The chain recombines TRBV7-9 with TRBJ1-4; 12 nucleotides line up with TRBD1. Germline V lookup: CDR1 SEHNR, CDR2 FQNEAQ (reference sequence). This CDR3 contains 16 residues. Trimming cost V 8 bases and J 6 bases; bases outside gene matches: 10. CDR3 region: CASSFRDRGRDEKLFF. DNA of the CDR3: TGTGCCAGCTCGTTCCGGGACAGGGGGCGGGATGAAAAACTGTTTTTT.

The chain employs TRBV9 and TRBJ1-2; perhaps TRBD1 as D (6 bases). V was clipped by 0 bases and J by 6 bases, with 18 bases between them. The CDR3 sequence is 16 residues long. Germline V gives CDR1 SGDLS, CDR2 YYNGEE. CDR3 in DNA: TGTGCCAGCAGCGTAGAATCAAGGACAGTAATTAATGGCTACACCTTC. Translated: CASSVESRTVINGYTF.

The rearrangement uses TRBV2 and TRBJ1-5; 7 bases fit TRBD1. This CDR3 comprises 13 residues. J gave up 7 bases and V 6 bases, and 6 bases lay outside the gene matches. Germline CDR1 and CDR2: SNHLY and FYNNEI. The CDR3: CASSAGGWQPQHF. The CDR3 nucleotides read TGTGCCAGCAGCGCAGGGGGTTGGCAGCCCCAGCATTTT.

The gene calls are TRBV7-9 and TRBJ1-1; TRBD1 is a possible D gene (5 bases). Germline V CDR1 and CDR2: SEHNR, FQNEAQ (reference sequence). This CDR3 has 14 residues. Trimming took 2 bases from V and 6 from J, leaving 13 bases between them. For the CDR3, the DNA is TGTGCCAGCAGCTTACACGGGGCGGGAGCTGAAGCTTTCTTT. Protein product: CASSLHGAGAEAFF.